This record covers a single TCR beta chain. This sample stems from a study of blood T cell repertoires in COVID-19. Study background: Whether acute or convalescent, the COVID-19 samples came from the United States, Italy and Spain. The cDNA or gDNA used as material had been derived from T cells, B-cell-depleted T cells, or PBMCs.

Original analysis: The assay estimated nucleated cells by amplifying reference gene primers. Using immunoSEQ multiplex PCR, the repertoire was profiled, and TCRdb retains in-frame clones only, with some absent. D and trimming were read from the DNA, whereas the V and J calls and clone size are those reported in that table. In the table there are about 320,000 clones, 88% of which are singletons. Seattle's cohort entered during active infection and was followed longitudinally. CDR1 and CDR2 from the germline V gene are PRHDT and FYEKMQ (reference sequence). Trimming removed 2 bases from V and 6 bases from J, with 11 bases in between. The CDR3 has 14 residues.

Input material: peripheral blood. The chain is built from TRBV13 and TRBJ1-3; D is unclear. This receptor was obtained from a woman aged 25 to 39 with COVID-19, enrolled during active disease. CDR3: CASSLLADLNTIYF. The CDR3 DNA reads as TGTGCCAGCAGCTTACTGGCAGATTTAAACACCATATATTTT.